The 5 T cell receptor beta chains below come from one sample, sequenced in a study of blood T cell repertoires in COVID-19. Profiling relied on immunoSEQ multiplex PCR, and the TCRdb table lists in-frame clones only, not all of them. This table holds about 300,000 clones, around nine tenths found once. The sequencing input was PBMCs or T cells enriched from blood (not recorded which). All receptors come from a woman in her thirties or forties who had recovered from COVID-19.

This clone was counted a few times. The genes are TRBV7-2 and TRBJ1-2; D gene ambiguous. The germline V gene has CDR1 SGHTA and CDR2 FQGNSA. Trimming stripped 3 bases from V and 3 bases from J, with 5 bases between. CDR3 length equals 12 residues. The CDR3 sequence: CASSFSDYGYTF. The DNA for the CDR3 is TGTGCCAGCAGCTTTTCGGACTATGGCTACACCTTC.

V is TRBV6-5 and J is TRBJ2-1; D unclear. Trimming shortened V by 6 bases and J by 7 bases, and 7 bases separated the two germline ends. The CDR3 spans 11 residues. The V gene's germline CDR1 is MNHEY and CDR2 SVGAGI. The CDR3 DNA reads as TGTGCCAGCAGCTACCTTAATGAGCAGTTCTTC. This sequence encodes CASSYLNEQFF.

CDR3 bases: TGTGCCAGCAGCTCGGGACAAAAGGCCTACGAGCAGTACTTC. Translating gives CASSSGQKAYEQYF. This rearrangement joins TRBV5-5 to TRBJ2-7, with D perhaps matching TRBD1 (6 bases). CDR1 and CDR2 (germline): SGHKS, YYEKEE (reference sequence). The CDR3 covers 14 residues. V lost 3 bases to trimming and J lost 2 bases, with 12 bases between them.

The V and J genes are TRBV19 and TRBJ1-4, with 11 bases aligning to TRBD1. Germline CDR1 reads LNHDA; CDR2 reads SQIVND (reference sequence). There are 16 residues in the CDR3. V was clipped by 3 bases and J by 6 bases; unmatched bases: 6. CDR3 protein: CASSIGGTGGYEKLFF. The CDR3 coding sequence is TGTGCCAGTAGTATTGGAGGGACAGGGGGATATGAAAAACTGTTTTTT.

This clone is a singleton in its sample. The chain links TRBV5-1 to TRBJ2-1; 11 nucleotides match TRBD2. CDR3 length: 15 residues. Germline V gene data show CDR1 as SGHRS and CDR2 as YFSETQ. Unmatched junction bases numbered 4, after V lost 4 bases and J lost 4 bases. The CDR3: CASSNSGRVYNEQFF. The CDR3 DNA sequence: TGCGCCAGCAGCAATAGCGGGAGGGTTTACAATGAGCAGTTCTTC.